This note documents a single T cell receptor beta chain sequence. The source of the sample is a study of blood T cell repertoires in COVID-19. Study as a whole: Acute and convalescent COVID-19 samples came from the United States, Italy and Spain. From T cells, B-cell-depleted T cells, or PBMCs came the material, which was cDNA or gDNA.

Profiling relied on immunoSEQ multiplex PCR, and the TCRdb table lists in-frame clones only, not all of them. Here the sample spans about 440,000 clones, roughly 89% being singletons. The CDR3 consists of 16 residues. Germline V gives CDR1 SGHNT, CDR2 YENEEA. V lost 3 bases and J lost 5; bases outside the gene matches: 6. The specimen sequenced was peripheral blood. The receptor's source is a woman in her 30s with acute or convalescent COVID-19. The chain joins TRBV11-3 to TRBJ2-2, with TRBD2 matching 10 bases. The CDR3 protein is CASSFQRGGWTGELFF. The DNA of the CDR3 is TGTGCCAGCAGCTTTCAGCGGGGGGGCTGGACCGGGGAGCTGTTTTTT.